A selection of T cell receptor beta chains follows, all from one sample in a study of PD-1 blockade in mismatch repair-deficient tumors. Profiled with immunoSEQ multiplex PCR; TCRdb holds only in-frame clones, not every one. The table has about 79,000 clones, about four fifths seen once; the top ten hold around 5.5%. The sample consisted of peripheral blood, taken 44 weeks after starting pembrolizumab. Every receptor here comes from an adult with mismatch repair-deficient cancer. Each CDR3 is given with its conserved first and last residue. Fields, in order: V gene, J gene, D gene, CDR3 protein. The D gene is left open where the match is weak.

TRBV7-9	TRBJ1-5	.	CASSLMADQPQHF
TRBV7-9	TRBJ2-1	.	CASSLGAQRQQFF
TRBV9	TRBJ2-1	.	CASSPPGGRSYEQFF
TRBV29-1	TRBJ2-5	TRBD2	CSVDGVAGRVQETQYF
TRBV6-4	TRBJ2-7	.	CASSGDEQYF
TRBV9	TRBJ2-2	TRBD2	CASSVGQRGNTGELFF
TRBV25-1	TRBJ2-2	.	CASSETQENTGELFF
TRBV7-6	TRBJ2-7	TRBD2	CASSLGASGSSINYEQYF
TRBV7-9	TRBJ1-1	.	CASRSGKNTEAFF
TRBV7-9	TRBJ1-5	.	CASPGKGQPQHF
TRBV18	TRBJ1-2	TRBD1	CASSPPGQGRPGYTF
TRBV2	TRBJ2-5	TRBD1	CASHRDRDEETQYF
TRBV4-1	TRBJ2-5	TRBD1	CASSPGQGETQYF
TRBV2	TRBJ2-7	.	CASSERSYEQYF
TRBV4-1	TRBJ2-1	.	CASSQPARSSGEQFF
TRBV7-9	TRBJ1-2	TRBD1	CASSLDRGLAGGYTF
TRBV30	TRBJ1-5	TRBD1	CAWSTGGSLQGRPQHF
TRBV2	TRBJ1-1	.	CASGNRDGEAFF
TRBV7-9	TRBJ2-1	TRBD1	CASSRTAGTGVVDEQFF
TRBV9	TRBJ1-1	TRBD1	CASRAGGQGTEAFF
TRBV5-1	TRBJ2-1	.	CASSSEGVGEQFF
TRBV29-1	TRBJ1-1	TRBD1	CSVDTGGRTEAFF
TRBV7-6	TRBJ2-7	.	CASSLEGLEQYF
TRBV30	TRBJ2-3	.	CAWSVQLITDTQYF
TRBV29-1	TRBJ2-3	.	CSVERPPRDTQYF
TRBV19	TRBJ2-7	.	CASSSRDYSSSYEQYF